Shown below are 16 T cell receptor beta chains from a single sample sequenced in a study of T cell responses to AZD1222 COVID-19 vaccine. Sequencing used immunoSEQ multiplex PCR; TCRdb keeps in-frame clones, though not all of them. This table has 140,000 to 150,000 clones, roughly nine tenths appearing once. The sequenced sample was peripheral blood, obtained on day 0 of AZD1222 vaccination. All receptors derive from an adult in good health.

In this sample, this clone turned up a few times. The chain is built from TRBV6-2 or TRBV6-3 and TRBJ2-3; D perhaps matches TRBD2 (7 bases). In germline, CDR1 is MNHEY, CDR2 SVGEGT. The CDR3 has 14 amino acids. Between the trimmed V and J ends, which lost 4 bases and 5 bases, there was a span of 13 bases. The CDR3 DNA is TGTGCCAGCAGTTTCTTGAGGGGGGGAGATACGCAGTATTTT. Translated, it gives CASSFLRGGDTQYF.

The rearrangement joins TRBV6-1 to TRBJ1-1, with no clear D. Germline values: CDR1 MNHNS, CDR2 SASEGT. This CDR3 comprises 13 residues. The V and J ends lost 2 bases and 8 bases respectively, with 12 bases between them. The CDR3 spells CASSEFPSSEAFF. The CDR3 DNA reads TGTGCCAGCAGTGAATTCCCGTCTAGCGAAGCTTTCTTT.

This clone has a single count. The chain has TRBV2 and TRBJ1-5, with no clear D. The CDR3 contains 15 residues. V was pared by 5 bases and J by 2 bases, with 13 bases between. Germline V gene sequence: CDR1 SNHLY, CDR2 FYNNEI. The CDR3 region has the DNA TGTGCCAGCAGTCGGGAGGGCCTCGGCAATCAGCCCCAGCATTTT. Residues: CASSREGLGNQPQHF.

The V call is TRBV6-2 or TRBV6-3, the J call TRBJ1-2; 7 bases fit TRBD1. Germline V gene sequence: CDR1 MNHEY, CDR2 SVGEGT. CDR3 length: 12 amino acids. The V and J ends lost 5 bases and 7 bases, in that order; junction bases with no gene match: 4. CDR3 coding DNA: TGTGCCAGCAGTCTGAACAGGGGTGGCTACACCTTC. It specifies CASSLNRGGYTF.

On this clone itself: At one end, the junction sequence differs from germline, possibly due to a read error. This sequence joins TRBV28 and TRBJ1-2; D gene unclear. The length of the CDR3 is 12 residues. The germline CDR1 and CDR2 sequences are MDHEN and SYDVKM. The chain's CDR3 is CASSWRNYGYTF. CDR3 coding DNA: TGTGCCAGTAGTTGGCGGAACTATGGCTACACCTTC.

The chain joins TRBV12-3 or TRBV12-4 to TRBJ1-1; 8 bases match TRBD1. V shed 8 bases, J shed 3 bases, and the junction held 5 bases outside the gene matches. The CDR3 loop spans 13 amino acids. CDR3 region: CASGEQGDTEAFF. CDR3 nucleotides: TGTGCCAGCGGAGAACAGGGGGACACTGAAGCTTTCTTT.

CDR3 loop: CASSFSWRNSPLHF. CDR3 sequence (DNA): TGTGCCAGCAGTTTTAGCTGGAGAAATTCACCCCTCCACTTT. The V and J genes are TRBV27 and TRBJ1-6; D is unclear. Trimming stripped 3 bases from V and 7 bases from J, with 10 bases between. Germline assignment: CDR1 MNHEY and CDR2 SMNVEV (reference sequence). CDR3 length equals 14 residues.

The chain uses TRBV4-3 and TRBJ1-2; the D is unclear. Germline CDR1 and CDR2: LGHNA and YSLEER. V gave up 0 bases and J gave up 4 bases, with 9 bases separating them. The CDR3 consists of 14 residues. In DNA, the CDR3 is TGCGCCAGCAGCCAAGAACCGCAAGTCTATGGCTACACCTTC. Translation gives CASSQEPQVYGYTF.

The CDR3 reads CASSSGPNTEAFF. The CDR3 region has the DNA TGTGCCAGCAGCTCTGGACCCAACACTGAAGCTTTCTTT. The chain combines TRBV5-4 with TRBJ1-1, with D unclear. This CDR3 comprises 13 residues. The V end was cut by 3 bases, the J end by 2 bases, with 8 bases between. Per germline, CDR1 SGHNT and CDR2 YYREEE (reference sequence).

This sequence joins TRBV5-1 and TRBJ1-5, with 8 bases that match TRBD1. Germline V gene data show CDR1 as SGHRS and CDR2 as YFSETQ. CDR3 length: 14 amino acids. J lost 6 bases, V lost 4 bases, and 6 bases had no gene match. CDR3 sequence: CASSPLTGGQPQHF. CDR3 nucleotides: TGCGCCAGCAGCCCGTTAACAGGGGGTCAGCCCCAGCATTTT.

CDR3 amino acids: CASSLRTGVSYEQYF. Written as DNA, the CDR3 is TGTGCCAGCAGTCTCCGGACAGGGGTCTCCTACGAGCAGTACTTC. The J gene is TRBJ2-7, the V gene TRBV2, with 9 bases identical to TRBD1. V was clipped by 5 bases and J by 0 bases; unmatched bases: 5. The CDR3 sequence is 15 residues long. Germline CDR1 reads SNHLY; CDR2 reads FYNNEI. The variable domain in full, completed from reference TRBV2 and TRBJ2-7, reads EPEVTQTPSHQVTQMGQEVILRCVPISNHLYFYWYRQILGQKVEFLVSFYNNEISEKSEIFDDQFSVERPDGSNFTLKIRSTKLEDSAMYFCASSLRTGVSYEQYFGPGTRLTVT.

The DNA of the CDR3 is TGTGCCAGCAGCCTAACAGGGGCGCACAATGAGCAGTTCTTC. Its translation is CASSLTGAHNEQFF. The rearrangement links TRBV6-4 to TRBJ2-1; 7 positions agree with TRBD1. CDR1 and CDR2 (germline): MRHNA, SNTAGT. The CDR3 sequence is 14 residues long. Germline trimming cut 6 bases from V and 5 bases from J; bases unmatched to any gene: 7.

This clone appeared once. The rearrangement links TRBV10-1 to TRBJ1-4; D remains ambiguous. The CDR3 loop spans 15 amino acids. Per germline, CDR1 WNHNN and CDR2 SYGVQD (reference sequence). The V gene lost 2 bases and the J gene lost 0 bases, with 7 bases spanning the gap. This CDR3 reads CASSEGRTTNEKLFF. The CDR3 bases are TGCGCCAGCAGTGAGGGACGGACAACTAATGAAAAACTGTTTTTT.

This rearrangement joins TRBV6-2 or TRBV6-3 to TRBJ2-7; possibly TRBD1 or TRBD2 for D (5 bases each). Germline V CDR1 and CDR2: MNHEY, SVGEGT. V shed 1 base and J shed 1 base, with 11 bases lying between them. The CDR3 runs to 15 residues. The CDR3 DNA reads TGTGCCAGCAGTTACTGGGACCCTTTGTCCTACGAGCAGTACTTC. Its translation is CASSYWDPLSYEQYF.

This clone came up once. The chain links TRBV19 to TRBJ1-2, with 7 bases matching TRBD1. Germline assignment: CDR1 LNHDA and CDR2 SQIVND (reference sequence). The CDR3 totals 16 residues. With V trimmed by 5 bases and J by 10 bases, 19 bases remained unmatched. Here the CDR3 DNA reads TGTGCCAGTAGTTCGCTAGATTGGGGGGACAGTTCTTCCTACACCTTC. Its protein product is CASSSLDWGDSSSYTF.

This chain links TRBV5-1 with TRBJ2-2; 12 bases match TRBD2. V gave up 4 bases and J gave up 3 bases; unmatched junction bases: 16. Looked up from germline, CDR1 is SGHRS and CDR2 is YFSETQ. This CDR3 is 20 amino acids long. The CDR3 spells CASSTDRRLAGAFDTGELFF. The CDR3 nucleotides are TGCGCCAGCAGCACCGACCGAAGACTAGCGGGAGCTTTTGACACCGGGGAGCTGTTTTTT.